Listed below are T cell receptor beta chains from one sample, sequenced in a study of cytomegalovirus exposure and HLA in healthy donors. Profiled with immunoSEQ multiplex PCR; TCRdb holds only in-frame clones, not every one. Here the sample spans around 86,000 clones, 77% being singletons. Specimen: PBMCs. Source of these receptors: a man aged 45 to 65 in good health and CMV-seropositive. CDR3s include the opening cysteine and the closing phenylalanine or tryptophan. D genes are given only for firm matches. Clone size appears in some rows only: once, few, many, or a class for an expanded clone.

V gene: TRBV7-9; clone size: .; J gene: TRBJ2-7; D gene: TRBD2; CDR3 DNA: TGTTCCAGCAGCCGTGCCGGGACTAGCGGGAGTTACGAGCAGTACTTC; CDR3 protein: CSSSRAGTSGSYEQYF
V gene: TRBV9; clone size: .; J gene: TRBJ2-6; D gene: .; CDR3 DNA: TGTGCCAGCAGCGTAGTCTTGTCTGGGGCCAACGGCCTGACTTTC; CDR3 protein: CASSVVLSGANGLTF
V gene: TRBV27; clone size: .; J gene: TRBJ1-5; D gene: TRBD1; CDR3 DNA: TGTGCCAGCAGTAGGACAGGGAGGGATCAGCCCCAGCATTTT; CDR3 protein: CASSRTGRDQPQHF
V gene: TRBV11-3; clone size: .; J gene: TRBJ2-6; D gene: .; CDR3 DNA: TGTGCCAGCAGCTTAGCGGGAACTGGGGCCAACGTCCTGACTTTC; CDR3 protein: CASSLAGTGANVLTF
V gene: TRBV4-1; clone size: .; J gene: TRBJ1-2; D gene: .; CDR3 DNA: TGCGCCAGCAGCCAAACACAGGCGGTAGTATTCTATGGCTACACCTTC; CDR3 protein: CASSQTQAVVFYGYTF
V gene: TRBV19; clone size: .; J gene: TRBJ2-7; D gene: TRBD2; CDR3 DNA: TGTGCCAGTAAAAGGGCGGGAGCCTACGAGCAGTACTTC; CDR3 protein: CASKRAGAYEQYF
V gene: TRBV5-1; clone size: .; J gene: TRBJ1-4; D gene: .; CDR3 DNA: TGCGCCAGCAGCTTGGATGGGCTCACTAATGAAAAACTGTTTTTT; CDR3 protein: CASSLDGLTNEKLFF
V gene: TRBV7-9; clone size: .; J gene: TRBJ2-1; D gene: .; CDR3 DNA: TGTGCCAGCAGCCACCCCGGGAGTAGCTCCTACAATGAGCAGTTCTTC; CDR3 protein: CASSHPGSSSYNEQFF
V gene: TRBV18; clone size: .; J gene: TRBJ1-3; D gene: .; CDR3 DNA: TGTGCCAGCTCACCACCGCAAGCCTCTGGAAACACCATATATTTT; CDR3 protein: CASSPPQASGNTIYF
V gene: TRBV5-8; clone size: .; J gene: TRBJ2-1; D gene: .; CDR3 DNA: TGTGCCAGCAGCACCCCCACCGGCTCCTACAATGAGCAGTTCTTC; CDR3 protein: CASSTPTGSYNEQFF
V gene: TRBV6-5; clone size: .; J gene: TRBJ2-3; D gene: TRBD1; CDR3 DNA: TGTGCCAGCAGTTACGCGGACAGGGTTTCGGTGGATACGCAGTATTTT; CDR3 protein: CASSYADRVSVDTQYF
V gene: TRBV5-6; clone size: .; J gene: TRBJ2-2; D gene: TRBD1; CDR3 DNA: TGTGCCAGCAGCAGCGGGACAGGGGGAACCGGGGAGCTGTTTTTT; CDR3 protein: CASSSGTGGTGELFF
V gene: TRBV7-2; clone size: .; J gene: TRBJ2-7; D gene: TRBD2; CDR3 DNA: TGTGCCAGTAGCGGGAGGGCTTCCGAGCAGTACTTC; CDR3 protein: CASSGRASEQYF
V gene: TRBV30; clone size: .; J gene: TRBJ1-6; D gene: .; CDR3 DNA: TGTGCCTGGAGAGCGAACTATAATTCACCCCTCCACTTT; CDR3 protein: CAWRANYNSPLHF
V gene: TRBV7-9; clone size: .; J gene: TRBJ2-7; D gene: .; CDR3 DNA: TGTGCCAGCAGCCAGACTAGTGACGAGCAGTACTTC; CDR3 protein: CASSQTSDEQYF
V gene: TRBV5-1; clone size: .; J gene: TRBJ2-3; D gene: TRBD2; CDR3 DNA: TGCGCCAGCAGCAAACTAGCGGGACCCCCCACAGATACGCAGTATTTT; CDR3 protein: CASSKLAGPPTDTQYF
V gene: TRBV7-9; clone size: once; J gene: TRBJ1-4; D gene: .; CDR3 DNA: TGTGCCAGCAGCTTACGGCAGGGGAACGAAAAACTGTTTTTT; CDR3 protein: CASSLRQGNEKLFF
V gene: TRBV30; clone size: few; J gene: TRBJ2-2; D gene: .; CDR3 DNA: TGTGCCTGGACCGTCGGGGCGAACACCGGGGAGCTGTTTTTT; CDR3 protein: CAWTVGANTGELFF
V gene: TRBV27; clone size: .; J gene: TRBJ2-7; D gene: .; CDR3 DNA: TGTGCCAGTCGGGGAATAAGCTACGAGCAGTACTTC; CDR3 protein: CASRGISYEQYF
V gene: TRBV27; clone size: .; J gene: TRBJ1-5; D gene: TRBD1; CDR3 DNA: TGTGCCAGCAGCAGAGGGACAGGCAATCAGCCCCAGCATTTT; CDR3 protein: CASSRGTGNQPQHF
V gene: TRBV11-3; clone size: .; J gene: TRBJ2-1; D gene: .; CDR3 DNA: TGTGCCAGCAGCTCACTAGACCTTACTTACAATGAGCAGTTCTTC; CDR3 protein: CASSSLDLTYNEQFF
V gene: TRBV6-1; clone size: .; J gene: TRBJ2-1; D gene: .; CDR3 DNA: TGTGCCAGCAGTGAAGGAACAGGGTTATCCTACAATGAGCAGTTCTTC; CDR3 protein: CASSEGTGLSYNEQFF
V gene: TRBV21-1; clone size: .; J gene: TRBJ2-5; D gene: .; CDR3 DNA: TGTGCCAGCAGCAAAGTTAAGCTAGCGGGAGCTTATGAGCTGGAGACCCAGTACTTC; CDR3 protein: CASSKVKLAGAYELETQYF
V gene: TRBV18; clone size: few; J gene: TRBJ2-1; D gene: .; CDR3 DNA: TGTGCCAGCTCACCACCGGGCAGGGAAAATGAGCAGTTCTTC; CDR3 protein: CASSPPGRENEQFF
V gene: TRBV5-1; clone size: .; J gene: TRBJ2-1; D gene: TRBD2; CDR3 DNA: TGCGCCAGCAGCTTGGCCTTGTCTAGCGGGAGTGTCGATGAGCAGTTCTTC; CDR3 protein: CASSLALSSGSVDEQFF
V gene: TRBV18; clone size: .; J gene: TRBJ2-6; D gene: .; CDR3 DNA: TGTGCCAGCTCACCACCGAAGACAACCTCTGGGGCCAACGTCCTGACTTTC; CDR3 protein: CASSPPKTTSGANVLTF
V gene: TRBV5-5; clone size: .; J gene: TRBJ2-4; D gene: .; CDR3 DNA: TGTGCCAGCAGCCTAATCAAGGACATAGCCAAAAACATTCAGTACTTC; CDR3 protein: CASSLIKDIAKNIQYF
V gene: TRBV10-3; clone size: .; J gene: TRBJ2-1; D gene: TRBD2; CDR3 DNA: TGTGCCATCAGTGAGTCTGCTCTAGCGGGGAGCTACAATGAGCAGTTCTTC; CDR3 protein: CAISESALAGSYNEQFF
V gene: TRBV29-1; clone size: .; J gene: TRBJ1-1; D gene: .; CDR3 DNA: TGCAGCGTTGAATGGTGGGGAGTGGCTGAAGCTTTCTTT; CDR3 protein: CSVEWWGVAEAFF
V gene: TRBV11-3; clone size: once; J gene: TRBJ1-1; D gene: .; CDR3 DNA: TGTGCCAGCAGCTTAACAGGCTTGAACACTGAAGCTTTCTTT; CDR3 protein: CASSLTGLNTEAFF
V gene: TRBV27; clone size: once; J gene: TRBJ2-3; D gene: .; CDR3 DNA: TGTGCCAGCAGTTCTGTGGCGCTAGCAATAGATACGCAGTATTTT; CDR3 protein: CASSSVALAIDTQYF
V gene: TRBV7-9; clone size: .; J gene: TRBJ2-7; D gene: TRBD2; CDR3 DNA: TGTGCCAGCAGCTCAGATTTTAGCGGGAGGGCCTTCAGACACGAGCAGTACTTC; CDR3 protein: CASSSDFSGRAFRHEQYF
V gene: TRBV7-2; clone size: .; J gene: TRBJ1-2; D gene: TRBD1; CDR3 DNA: TGTGCCAGCAGCTTACATACCGGACAGGGGATCGGTGGCTACACCTTC; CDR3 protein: CASSLHTGQGIGGYTF
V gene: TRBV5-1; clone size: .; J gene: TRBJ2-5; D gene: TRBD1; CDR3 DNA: TGCGCCAGCAGCTTGAGGGGGCAGGCGGAGACCCAGTACTTC; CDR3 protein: CASSLRGQAETQYF
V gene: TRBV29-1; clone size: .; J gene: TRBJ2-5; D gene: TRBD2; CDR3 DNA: TGCAGCGTTGAAGGGGGCGCTAGCGGGAGATCAGAGACCCAGTACTTC; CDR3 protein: CSVEGGASGRSETQYF
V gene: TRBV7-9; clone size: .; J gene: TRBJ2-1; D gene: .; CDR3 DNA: TGTGCCAGCAGCTTGGAGCGGAGAAGCAATGAGCAGTTCTTC; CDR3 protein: CASSLERRSNEQFF
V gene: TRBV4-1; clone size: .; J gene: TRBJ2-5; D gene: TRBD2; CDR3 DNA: TGCGCCAGCAGCCAAGAATGGGGAGGAGCGGGATCTCAAGAGACCCAGTACTTC; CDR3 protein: CASSQEWGGAGSQETQYF
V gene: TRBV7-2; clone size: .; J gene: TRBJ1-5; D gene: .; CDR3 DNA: TGTGCCAGCAGCTTTGGTACAGCAAGCAATCAGCCCCAGCATTTT; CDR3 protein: CASSFGTASNQPQHF
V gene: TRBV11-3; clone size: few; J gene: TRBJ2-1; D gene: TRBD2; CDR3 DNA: TGTGCCAGCAGCTTAGGGGGGGGGTACAATGAGCAGTTCTTC; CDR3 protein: CASSLGGGYNEQFF
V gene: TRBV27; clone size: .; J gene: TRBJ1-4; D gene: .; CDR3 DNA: TGTGCCAGCAGCCCGACCCCAGGGGTGCCTGGGGAAAAACTGTTTTTT; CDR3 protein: CASSPTPGVPGEKLFF
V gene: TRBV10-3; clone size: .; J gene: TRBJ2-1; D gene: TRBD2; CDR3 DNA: TGTGCCATCAGGGGGACTAGCGGGAGGGCTGAGCAGTTCTTC; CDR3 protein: CAIRGTSGRAEQFF
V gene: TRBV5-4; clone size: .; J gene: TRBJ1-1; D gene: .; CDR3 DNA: TGTGCCAGCAGCCCCCCCCCTGGGGCAGGGAAGTACACTGAAGCTTTCTTT; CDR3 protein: CASSPPPGAGKYTEAFF
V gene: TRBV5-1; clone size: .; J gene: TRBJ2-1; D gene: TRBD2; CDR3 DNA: TGCGCCAGCAGCTTACCAGGACTAGCGGAGTACAATGAGCAGTTCTTC; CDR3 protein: CASSLPGLAEYNEQFF
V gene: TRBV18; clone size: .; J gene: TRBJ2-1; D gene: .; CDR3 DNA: TGTGCCAGCTCACCACCGGGGCAGAGAAATGAGCAGTTCTTC; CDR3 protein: CASSPPGQRNEQFF
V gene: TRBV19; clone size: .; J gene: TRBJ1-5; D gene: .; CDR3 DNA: TGTGCCAGTAGTCCCTCCCAGGTCCAGCCCCAGCATTTT; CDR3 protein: CASSPSQVQPQHF
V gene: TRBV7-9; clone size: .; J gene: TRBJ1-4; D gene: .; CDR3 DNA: TGTGCCAGCAGCGTGGACAGTCTAAATGAAAAACTGTTTTTT; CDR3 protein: CASSVDSLNEKLFF
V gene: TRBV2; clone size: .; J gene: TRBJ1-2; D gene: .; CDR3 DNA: TGTGCCAGCAGTGGGGGCCTGGACGGCTATGGCTACACCTTC; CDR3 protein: CASSGGLDGYGYTF
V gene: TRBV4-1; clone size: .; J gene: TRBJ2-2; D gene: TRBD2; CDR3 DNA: TGCGCCAGCAGACAACTAGCGGGTGTCACCGGGGAGCTGTTTTTT; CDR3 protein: CASRQLAGVTGELFF
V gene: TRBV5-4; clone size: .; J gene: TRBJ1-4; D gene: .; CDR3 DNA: TGTGCCAGCAGCTGGGGGGTTAGTAATGAAAAACTGTTTTTT; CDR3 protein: CASSWGVSNEKLFF
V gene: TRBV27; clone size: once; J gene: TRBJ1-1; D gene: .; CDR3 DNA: TGTGCCAGCAGTTCAAACTCGGGGATCAACACTGAAGCTTTCTTT; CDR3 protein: CASSSNSGINTEAFF
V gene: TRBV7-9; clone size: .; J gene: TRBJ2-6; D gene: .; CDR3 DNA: TGTTCCAGCAGCTTTCTCACAGGGGCGGGAGGGGCCAACGTCCTGACTTTC; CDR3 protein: CSSSFLTGAGGANVLTF
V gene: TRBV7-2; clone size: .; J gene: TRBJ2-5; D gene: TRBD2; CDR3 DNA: TGTGCCAGCAGCTTAGCGCGGGGGATACAAGAGACCCAGTACTTC; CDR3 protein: CASSLARGIQETQYF
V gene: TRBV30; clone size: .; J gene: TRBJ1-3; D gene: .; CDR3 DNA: TGTGCCTGGAGTGTACAGGCGAGCTCTGGAAACACCATATATTTT; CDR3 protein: CAWSVQASSGNTIYF
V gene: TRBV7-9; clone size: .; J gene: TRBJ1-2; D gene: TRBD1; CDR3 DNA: TGTTCCAGCAACCAAGGACAGGGCCTTAACTATGGCTACACCTTC; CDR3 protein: CSSNQGQGLNYGYTF
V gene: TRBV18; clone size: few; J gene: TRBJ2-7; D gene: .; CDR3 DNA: TGTGCCAGCTCACCAAATGGTCAGAACTACGAGCAGTACTTC; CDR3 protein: CASSPNGQNYEQYF
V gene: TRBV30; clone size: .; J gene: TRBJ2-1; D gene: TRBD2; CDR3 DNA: TGTGCCGGGATGGGCACTAGCGGGGTTTCCTCCTACAATGAGCAGTTCTTC; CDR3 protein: CAGMGTSGVSSYNEQFF
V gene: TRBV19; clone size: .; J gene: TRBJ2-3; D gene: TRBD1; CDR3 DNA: TGTGCCAGTAGTTTCTTCCTCGGACAGGGGGCCGGCACAGATACGCAGTATTTT; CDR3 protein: CASSFFLGQGAGTDTQYF